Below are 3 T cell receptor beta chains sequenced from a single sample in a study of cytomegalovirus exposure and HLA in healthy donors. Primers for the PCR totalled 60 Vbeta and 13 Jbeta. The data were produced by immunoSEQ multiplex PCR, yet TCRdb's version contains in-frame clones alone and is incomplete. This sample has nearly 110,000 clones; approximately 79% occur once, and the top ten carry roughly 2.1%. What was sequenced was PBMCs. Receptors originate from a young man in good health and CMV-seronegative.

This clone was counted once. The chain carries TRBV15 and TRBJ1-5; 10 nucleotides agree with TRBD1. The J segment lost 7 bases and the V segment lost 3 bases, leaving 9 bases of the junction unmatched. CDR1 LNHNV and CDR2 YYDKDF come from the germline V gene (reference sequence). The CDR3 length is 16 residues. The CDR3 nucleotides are TGTGCCACCAGCAGTCCGGGACAGGGGTGGCGGCAGCCCCAGCATTTT. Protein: CATSSPGQGWRQPQHF. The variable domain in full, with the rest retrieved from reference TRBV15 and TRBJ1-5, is DAMVIQNPRYQVTQFGKPVTLSCSQTLNHNVMYWYQQKSSQAPKLLFHYYDKDFNNEADTPDNFQSRRPNTSFCFLDIRSPGLGDTAMYLCATSSPGQGWRQPQHFGDGTRLSIL.

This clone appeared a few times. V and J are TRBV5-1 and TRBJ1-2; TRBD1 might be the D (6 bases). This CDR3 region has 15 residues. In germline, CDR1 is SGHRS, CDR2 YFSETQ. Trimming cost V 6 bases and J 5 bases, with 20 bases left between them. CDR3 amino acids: CASTPDSPGTYGYTF. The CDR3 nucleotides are TGCGCCAGCACCCCGGACAGTCCCGGCACTTATGGCTACACCTTC.

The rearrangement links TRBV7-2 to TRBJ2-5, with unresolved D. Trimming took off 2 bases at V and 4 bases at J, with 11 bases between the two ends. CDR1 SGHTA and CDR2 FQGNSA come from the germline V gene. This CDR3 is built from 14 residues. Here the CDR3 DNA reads TGTGCCAGCAGCTTATTACCCCGCGGAGAGACCCAGTACTTC. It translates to CASSLLPRGETQYF.